This T cell receptor beta chain was recorded in a study of T cell responses to AZD1222 COVID-19 vaccine. Overall study findings and caveats: Repertoires were sampled only after the peak T cell response.

Comment on this clone: The antigen remains undetermined.

Libraries were prepared by immunoSEQ multiplex PCR; TCRdb keeps only in-frame clonotypes and omits some of them. The table has roughly 140,000 clones, about 95% seen once. The CDR3 has 15 residues. Germline CDR1 reads MDHEN; CDR2 reads SYDVKM. V shed 5 bases and J shed 7 bases, with 20 bases lying between them. The TCR sequence derives from an adult in good health. The chain couples TRBV28 to TRBJ1-1, with D possibly being TRBD1 (6 bases). This sample comprised peripheral blood, obtained on day 0 of AZD1222 vaccination. CDR3 sequence: CASSGDQQGWGEAFF. The CDR3 nucleotides are TGTGCCAGCAGTGGGGACCAACAGGGTTGGGGTGAAGCTTTCTTT.